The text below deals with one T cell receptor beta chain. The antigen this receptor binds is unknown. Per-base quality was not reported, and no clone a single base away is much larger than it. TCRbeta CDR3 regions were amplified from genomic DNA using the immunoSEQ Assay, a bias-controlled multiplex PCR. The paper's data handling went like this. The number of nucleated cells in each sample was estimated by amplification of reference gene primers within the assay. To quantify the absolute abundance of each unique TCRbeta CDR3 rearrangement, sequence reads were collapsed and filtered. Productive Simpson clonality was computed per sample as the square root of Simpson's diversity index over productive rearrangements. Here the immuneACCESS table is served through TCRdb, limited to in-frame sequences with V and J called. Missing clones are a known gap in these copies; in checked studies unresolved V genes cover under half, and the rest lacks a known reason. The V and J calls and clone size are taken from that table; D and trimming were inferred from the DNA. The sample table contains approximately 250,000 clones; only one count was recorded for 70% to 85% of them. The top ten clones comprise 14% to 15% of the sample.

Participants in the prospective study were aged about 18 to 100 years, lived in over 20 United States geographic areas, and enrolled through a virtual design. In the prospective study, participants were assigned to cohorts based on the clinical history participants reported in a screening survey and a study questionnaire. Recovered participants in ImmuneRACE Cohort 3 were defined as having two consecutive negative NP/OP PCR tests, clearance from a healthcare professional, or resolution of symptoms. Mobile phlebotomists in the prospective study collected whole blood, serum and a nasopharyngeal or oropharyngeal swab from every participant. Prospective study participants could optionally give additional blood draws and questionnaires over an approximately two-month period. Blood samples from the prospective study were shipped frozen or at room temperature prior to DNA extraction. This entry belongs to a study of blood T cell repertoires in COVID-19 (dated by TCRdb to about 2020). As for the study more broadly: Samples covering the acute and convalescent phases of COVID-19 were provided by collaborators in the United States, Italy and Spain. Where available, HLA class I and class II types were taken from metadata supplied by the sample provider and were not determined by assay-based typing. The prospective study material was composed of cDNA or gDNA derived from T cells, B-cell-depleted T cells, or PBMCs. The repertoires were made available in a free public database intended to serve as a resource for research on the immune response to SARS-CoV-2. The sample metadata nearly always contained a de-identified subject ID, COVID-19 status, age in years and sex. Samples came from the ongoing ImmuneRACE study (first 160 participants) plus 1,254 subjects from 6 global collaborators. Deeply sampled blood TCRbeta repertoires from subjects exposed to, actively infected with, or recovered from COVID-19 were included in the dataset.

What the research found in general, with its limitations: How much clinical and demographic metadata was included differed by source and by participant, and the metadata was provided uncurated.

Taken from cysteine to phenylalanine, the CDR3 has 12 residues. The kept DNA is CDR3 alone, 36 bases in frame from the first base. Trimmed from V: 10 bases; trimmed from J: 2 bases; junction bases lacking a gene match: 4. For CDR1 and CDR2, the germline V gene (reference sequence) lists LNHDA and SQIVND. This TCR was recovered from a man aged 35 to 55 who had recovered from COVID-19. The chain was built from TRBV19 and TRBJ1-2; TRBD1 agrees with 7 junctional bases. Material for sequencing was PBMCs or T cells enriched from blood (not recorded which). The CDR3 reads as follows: CATVTGNYGYTF. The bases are TGTGCCACGGTGACAGGGAACTATGGCTACACCTTC.